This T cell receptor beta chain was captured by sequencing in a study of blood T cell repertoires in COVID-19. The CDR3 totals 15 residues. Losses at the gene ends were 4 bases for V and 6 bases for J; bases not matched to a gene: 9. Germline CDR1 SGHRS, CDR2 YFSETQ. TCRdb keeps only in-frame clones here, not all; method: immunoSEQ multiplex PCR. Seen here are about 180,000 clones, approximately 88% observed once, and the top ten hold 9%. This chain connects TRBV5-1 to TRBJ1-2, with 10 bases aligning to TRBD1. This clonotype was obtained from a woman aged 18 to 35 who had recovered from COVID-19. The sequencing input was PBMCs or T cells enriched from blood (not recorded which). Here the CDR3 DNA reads TGCGCCAGCAGCGGTGGTGACAGGGGGCGGGATGGCTACACCTTC. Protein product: CASSGGDRGRDGYTF.